This T cell receptor beta chain came from a study of blood T cell repertoires in COVID-19. As for the study in general: Nucleic acid was either cDNA or gDNA, and it came from T cells, B-cell-depleted T cells, or PBMCs.

The CDR3 runs to 12 residues. Germline assignment: CDR1 SNHLY and CDR2 FYNNEI. Trimming removed 6 bases at V and 4 bases at J, with 10 bases between. Authors' data handling: Reference gene primer amplification gave estimated nucleated cell counts. Sequencing was performed with immunoSEQ multiplex PCR; in TCRdb, only in-frame clones are kept and a portion is missing. V, J and clone size reflect that table, while D and trimming were determined from the DNA. Of roughly 250,000 clones listed, 80% to 90% are singletons. Clinical history as reported by participants underpinned cohort assignment. Before being deemed recovered, Cohort 3 donors had two negative PCRs, clearance, or symptom resolution.

Sequencing was carried out using PBMCs or T cells enriched from blood (not recorded which). The sequence came from a woman in her 50s who had recovered from COVID-19. V and J are TRBV2 and TRBJ2-7, with a possible D match to TRBD1 (5 bases). The CDR3 DNA is TGTGCCAGCAGAACCCAGGGATACGAGCAGTACTTC. Its protein product is CASRTQGYEQYF.